This T cell receptor (beta chain) derives from a study of blood T cells in healthy people across ages. Overall study findings and caveats: The long-lived group displayed more naive CD4+ cells, plus higher diversity, than the aged donors did. Unsorted PBMCs blocked a conclusive comparison of naive and antigen-experienced cells. Estimated diversity that came from one million T cells was considered an underestimate.

Germline CDR1 SGHTA, CDR2 FQGNSA. CDR3 length: 16 amino acids. As concerns this clonotype: Its antigen is as yet unknown. A read error may account for a junction end that differs from germline.

Primers used in a second PCR of about 7 to 12 cycles were a sample-barcoded 5' primer and a J-beta primer mix. Every cDNA molecule bore a tag from a template-switch adaptor containing 12 random nucleotides. TCRdb re-analysed the 5' RACE reads in MiXCR, keeping a single row per CDR3 protein. This sample has some 1.8 million distinct CDR3 sequences; about two fifths occur once, and the top ten carry around 23%. The J gene is TRBJ2-6, the V gene TRBV7-2; the D gene could be TRBD1 or TRBD2 (5 bases each). This clonotype was obtained from a human donor in good health. The sample comprised blood. This chain's CDR3 is CASGLTGGYGANVLTF. In nucleotides, the CDR3 is TGTGCCAGCGGCTTAACAGGAGGTTATGGGGCCAACGTCCTGACTTTC.